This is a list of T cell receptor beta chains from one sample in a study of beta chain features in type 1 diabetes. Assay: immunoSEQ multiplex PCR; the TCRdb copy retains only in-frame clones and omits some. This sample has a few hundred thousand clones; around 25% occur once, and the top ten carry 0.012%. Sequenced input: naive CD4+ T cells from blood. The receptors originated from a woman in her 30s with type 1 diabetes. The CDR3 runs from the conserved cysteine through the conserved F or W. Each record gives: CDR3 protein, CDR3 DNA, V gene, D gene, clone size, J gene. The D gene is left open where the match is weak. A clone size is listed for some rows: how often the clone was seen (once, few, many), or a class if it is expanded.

CDR3 protein: CASSERQGIETQYF
CDR3 DNA: TGTGCCAGCAGTGAGCGGCAGGGGATAGAGACCCAGTACTTC
V gene: TRBV25-1
D gene: NA
clone size: NA
J gene: TRBJ2-5

CDR3 protein: CASSTHGTSGIYEQYF
CDR3 DNA: TGTGCCAGCAGCACCCACGGGACTAGCGGGATCTACGAGCAGTACTTC
V gene: TRBV9
D gene: TRBD2
clone size: few
J gene: TRBJ2-7

CDR3 protein: CASSRGTSGSGDTQYF
CDR3 DNA: TGTGCCAGCTCACGAGGGACTAGCGGGAGTGGAGATACGCAGTATTTT
V gene: TRBV18
D gene: TRBD2
clone size: few
J gene: TRBJ2-3

CDR3 protein: CASTNVADGYTF
CDR3 DNA: TGTGCCAGTACCAATGTGGCAGATGGCTACACCTTC
V gene: TRBV19
D gene: NA
clone size: few
J gene: TRBJ1-2

CDR3 protein: CASSSGTVQYF
CDR3 DNA: TGTGCCAGTAGTAGCGGGACAGTGCAGTACTTC
V gene: TRBV19
D gene: NA
clone size: NA
J gene: TRBJ2-7

CDR3 protein: CAWSPPGTSIREQYF
CDR3 DNA: TGTGCCTGGAGTCCCCCCGGGACTAGCATCCGCGAGCAGTACTTC
V gene: TRBV30
D gene: TRBD2
clone size: NA
J gene: TRBJ2-7

CDR3 protein: CASRGQGASGYTF
CDR3 DNA: TGTGCCAGCAGGGGACAGGGGGCTAGTGGCTACACCTTC
V gene: TRBV2
D gene: TRBD1
clone size: NA
J gene: TRBJ1-2

CDR3 protein: CAWSFTSGRWRQETQYF
CDR3 DNA: TGTGCCTGGAGTTTTACTAGCGGGAGGTGGAGGCAAGAGACCCAGTACTTC
V gene: TRBV30
D gene: TRBD2
clone size: NA
J gene: TRBJ2-5

CDR3 protein: CAISELAGSLDEQFF
CDR3 DNA: TGTGCCATCAGTGAATTAGCGGGATCTTTGGATGAGCAGTTCTTC
V gene: TRBV10-3
D gene: TRBD2
clone size: NA
J gene: TRBJ2-1

CDR3 protein: CAWSSLRTSGITDTQYF
CDR3 DNA: TGTGCCTGGAGTTCCTTGAGGACTAGCGGGATTACAGATACGCAGTATTTT
V gene: TRBV30
D gene: TRBD2
clone size: NA
J gene: TRBJ2-3

CDR3 protein: CASSLGQGGTDTQYF
CDR3 DNA: TGTGCCAGCAGCTTAGGACAGGGAGGCACAGATACGCAGTATTTT
V gene: TRBV7-3
D gene: TRBD1
clone size: few
J gene: TRBJ2-3

CDR3 protein: CASSHPGSMNTEAFF
CDR3 DNA: TGCGCCAGCAGCCACCCCGGGTCTATGAACACTGAAGCTTTCTTT
V gene: TRBV4-1
D gene: NA
clone size: few
J gene: TRBJ1-1

CDR3 protein: CASSLHREDGYTF
CDR3 DNA: TGTGCCAGCTCATTGCACAGGGAAGATGGCTACACCTTC
V gene: TRBV18
D gene: NA
clone size: few
J gene: TRBJ1-2

CDR3 protein: CASSPSWTSGTADTQYF
CDR3 DNA: TGTGCCAGCAGTCCATCATGGACTAGCGGGACGGCAGATACGCAGTATTTT
V gene: TRBV7-9
D gene: TRBD2
clone size: few
J gene: TRBJ2-3

CDR3 protein: CSVEEGSGNEQFF
CDR3 DNA: TGCAGCGTTGAAGAGGGGAGTGGCAATGAGCAGTTCTTC
V gene: TRBV29-1
D gene: NA
clone size: NA
J gene: TRBJ2-1

CDR3 protein: CAISGQQETQYF
CDR3 DNA: TGTGCCATCAGTGGGCAGCAAGAGACCCAGTACTTC
V gene: TRBV10-3
D gene: NA
clone size: NA
J gene: TRBJ2-5

CDR3 protein: CASRSGQPQPQHF
CDR3 DNA: TGTGCCAGTAGGTCGGGACAGCCTCAGCCCCAGCATTTT
V gene: TRBV19
D gene: TRBD1
clone size: few
J gene: TRBJ1-5

CDR3 protein: CASSRDSTEAFF
CDR3 DNA: TGTGCCAGCTCACGGGACAGCACTGAAGCTTTCTTT
V gene: TRBV18
D gene: TRBD1
clone size: NA
J gene: TRBJ1-1

CDR3 protein: CSVVRVAAYNEQFF
CDR3 DNA: TGCAGCGTTGTTCGGGTTGCCGCCTACAATGAGCAGTTCTTC
V gene: TRBV29-1
D gene: NA
clone size: NA
J gene: TRBJ2-1

CDR3 protein: CASSMSEQETQYF
CDR3 DNA: TGTGCCAGTAGTATGTCAGAACAAGAGACCCAGTACTTC
V gene: TRBV19
D gene: NA
clone size: NA
J gene: TRBJ2-5

CDR3 protein: CASILNIDTQYF
CDR3 DNA: TGTGCCAGCATCCTAAATATAGATACGCAGTATTTT
V gene: TRBV7-9
D gene: NA
clone size: NA
J gene: TRBJ2-3

CDR3 protein: CAWSPLGGTEAFF
CDR3 DNA: TGTGCCTGGAGTCCCCTAGGGGGCACTGAAGCTTTCTTT
V gene: TRBV30
D gene: NA
clone size: few
J gene: TRBJ1-1

CDR3 protein: CASSLESQGTLSYEQYF
CDR3 DNA: TGTGCCAGCAGCTTGGAGAGCCAGGGGACCCTCTCCTACGAGCAGTACTTC
V gene: TRBV5-6
D gene: NA
clone size: few
J gene: TRBJ2-7

CDR3 protein: CASSTDGENTEAFF
CDR3 DNA: TGTGCCAGCAGCACCGACGGGGAGAACACTGAAGCTTTCTTT
V gene: TRBV7-3
D gene: NA
clone size: few
J gene: TRBJ1-1

CDR3 protein: CAWRQVGNTGELFF
CDR3 DNA: TGTGCCTGGAGACAGGTGGGGAACACCGGGGAGCTGTTTTTT
V gene: TRBV30
D gene: NA
clone size: NA
J gene: TRBJ2-2

CDR3 protein: CASSQREGTETQYF
CDR3 DNA: TGTGCCAGCAGTCAGCGGGAGGGCACGGAGACCCAGTACTTC
V gene: TRBV2
D gene: TRBD2
clone size: NA
J gene: TRBJ2-5

CDR3 protein: CASTQQPGSIHEQYF
CDR3 DNA: TGCGCCAGCACACAACAACCGGGATCGATCCACGAGCAGTACTTC
V gene: TRBV4-1
D gene: NA
clone size: NA
J gene: TRBJ2-7

CDR3 protein: CASSLGRGIYNEQFF
CDR3 DNA: TGTGCCAGCAGCCTAGGGAGGGGTATCTACAATGAGCAGTTCTTC
V gene: TRBV9
D gene: TRBD2
clone size: NA
J gene: TRBJ2-1

CDR3 protein: CASSLGQSSSYEQYF
CDR3 DNA: TGTGCCAGCTCATTAGGACAGAGCAGCTCCTACGAGCAGTACTTC
V gene: TRBV18
D gene: NA
clone size: NA
J gene: TRBJ2-7

CDR3 protein: CASRPLSAYQETQYF
CDR3 DNA: TGTGCCAGCCGCCCGCTTAGCGCCTACCAAGAGACCCAGTACTTC
V gene: TRBV28
D gene: NA
clone size: few
J gene: TRBJ2-5

CDR3 protein: CASTGFQETQYF
CDR3 DNA: TGTGCCAGTACGGGATTTCAAGAGACCCAGTACTTC
V gene: TRBV7-9
D gene: NA
clone size: NA
J gene: TRBJ2-5

CDR3 protein: CASSQPDRDLTEAFF
CDR3 DNA: TGTGCCAGCAGCCAACCCGACAGGGACCTCACTGAAGCTTTCTTT
V gene: TRBV4-2
D gene: TRBD1
clone size: NA
J gene: TRBJ1-1

CDR3 protein: CAWSIPAGVETQYF
CDR3 DNA: TGTGCCTGGAGTATACCAGCGGGAGTTGAGACCCAGTACTTC
V gene: TRBV30
D gene: TRBD2
clone size: NA
J gene: TRBJ2-5

CDR3 protein: CASSLGLAGVGEQFF
CDR3 DNA: TGTGCCAGTAGTCTCGGACTAGCGGGAGTAGGTGAGCAGTTCTTC
V gene: TRBV19
D gene: TRBD2
clone size: NA
J gene: TRBJ2-1

CDR3 protein: CASSSGTATDTQYF
CDR3 DNA: TGTGCCAGCAGCTCCGGGACTGCCACAGATACGCAGTATTTT
V gene: TRBV7-2
D gene: NA
clone size: NA
J gene: TRBJ2-3

CDR3 protein: CATSRDGSGSSEQYF
CDR3 DNA: TGTGCCACCAGCAGAGATGGTTCAGGCTCGTCTGAGCAGTACTTC
V gene: TRBV15
D gene: NA
clone size: NA
J gene: TRBJ2-7

CDR3 protein: CASSLLRQFANTGELFF
CDR3 DNA: TGTGCCAGCAGCTTACTTCGACAGTTCGCGAACACCGGGGAGCTGTTTTTT
V gene: TRBV7-8
D gene: NA
clone size: NA
J gene: TRBJ2-2

CDR3 protein: CASSSGVGLGLAGYNEQFF
CDR3 DNA: TGTGCCAGCAGCTCCGGCGTGGGATTGGGGCTAGCGGGCTACAATGAGCAGTTCTTC
V gene: TRBV5-4
D gene: TRBD2
clone size: NA
J gene: TRBJ2-1

CDR3 protein: CSASGLETQYF
CDR3 DNA: TGCAGTGCTAGCGGTCTAGAGACCCAGTACTTC
V gene: TRBV20-1
D gene: NA
clone size: few
J gene: TRBJ2-5

CDR3 protein: CASSPRQPANYGYTF
CDR3 DNA: TGTGCCAGCAGCCCAAGACAGCCGGCTAACTATGGCTACACCTTC
V gene: TRBV7-9
D gene: NA
clone size: NA
J gene: TRBJ1-2

CDR3 protein: CASSVRVNTEAFF
CDR3 DNA: TGTGCCAGCAGCGTGCGGGTGAACACTGAAGCTTTCTTT
V gene: TRBV9
D gene: NA
clone size: NA
J gene: TRBJ1-1

CDR3 protein: CATSRDLVSGWIYEQYF
CDR3 DNA: TGTGCCACCAGCAGAGATCTTGTCAGCGGCTGGATTTACGAGCAGTACTTC
V gene: TRBV15
D gene: NA
clone size: few
J gene: TRBJ2-7

CDR3 protein: CASSLFSSNEKLFF
CDR3 DNA: TGTGCCAGCAGTTTATTCAGTTCCAATGAAAAACTGTTTTTT
V gene: TRBV28
D gene: NA
clone size: NA
J gene: TRBJ1-4

CDR3 protein: CASSLRTGYNEQFF
CDR3 DNA: TGTGCCAGCAGCTTACGGACAGGGTACAATGAGCAGTTCTTC
V gene: TRBV7-9
D gene: TRBD1
clone size: NA
J gene: TRBJ2-1

CDR3 protein: CASSLGDNLDQFF
CDR3 DNA: TGTGCCAGCAGCTTAGGGGACAACCTAGACCAGTTCTTC
V gene: TRBV11-2
D gene: NA
clone size: few
J gene: TRBJ2-1

CDR3 protein: CASSQVGGSGEQFF
CDR3 DNA: TGCGCCAGCAGCCAAGTTGGCGGGAGTGGTGAGCAGTTCTTC
V gene: TRBV4-1
D gene: TRBD2
clone size: few
J gene: TRBJ2-1

CDR3 protein: CASSSRQGSSTGELFF
CDR3 DNA: TGTGCCAGCTCATCCCGACAGGGAAGCAGCACCGGGGAGCTGTTTTTT
V gene: TRBV18
D gene: TRBD1
clone size: NA
J gene: TRBJ2-2

CDR3 protein: CSVQNRGRSDTQYF
CDR3 DNA: TGCAGCGTGCAAAACAGGGGGCGCTCAGATACGCAGTATTTT
V gene: TRBV29-1
D gene: TRBD1
clone size: NA
J gene: TRBJ2-3

CDR3 protein: CASSLAGQGYGYTF
CDR3 DNA: TGTGCCAGCAGCTTAGCCGGACAGGGCTATGGCTACACCTTC
V gene: TRBV7-9
D gene: TRBD1
clone size: few
J gene: TRBJ1-2

CDR3 protein: CASSQAGDLKNIQYF
CDR3 DNA: TGCGCCAGCAGCCAAGCGGGAGACCTCAAAAACATTCAGTACTTC
V gene: TRBV4-1
D gene: NA
clone size: few
J gene: TRBJ2-4